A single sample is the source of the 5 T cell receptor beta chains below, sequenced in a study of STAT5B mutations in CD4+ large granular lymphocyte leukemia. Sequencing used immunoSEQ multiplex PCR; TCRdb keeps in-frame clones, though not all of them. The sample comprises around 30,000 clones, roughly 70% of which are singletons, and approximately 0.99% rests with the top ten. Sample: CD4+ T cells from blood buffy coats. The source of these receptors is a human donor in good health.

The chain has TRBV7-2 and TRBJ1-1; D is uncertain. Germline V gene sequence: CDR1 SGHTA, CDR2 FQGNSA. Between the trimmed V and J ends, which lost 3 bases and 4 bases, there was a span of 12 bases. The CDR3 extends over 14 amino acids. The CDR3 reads CASSFGRTGTEAFF. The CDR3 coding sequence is TGTGCCAGCAGCTTCGGCCGAACGGGCACTGAAGCTTTCTTT.

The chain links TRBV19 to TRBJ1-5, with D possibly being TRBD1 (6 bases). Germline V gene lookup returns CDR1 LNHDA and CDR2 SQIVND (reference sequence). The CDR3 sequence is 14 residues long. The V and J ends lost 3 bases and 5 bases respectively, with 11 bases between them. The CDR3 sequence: CASSISDSDQPQHF. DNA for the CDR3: TGTGCCAGTAGTATTTCGGACAGCGATCAGCCCCAGCATTTT.

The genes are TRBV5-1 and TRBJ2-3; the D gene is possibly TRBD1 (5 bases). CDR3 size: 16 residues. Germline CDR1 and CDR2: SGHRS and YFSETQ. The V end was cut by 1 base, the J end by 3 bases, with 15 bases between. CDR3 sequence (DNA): TGCGCCAGCAGCTTGCAGGGATCTGAAAGGACAGATACGCAGTATTTT. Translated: CASSLQGSERTDTQYF.

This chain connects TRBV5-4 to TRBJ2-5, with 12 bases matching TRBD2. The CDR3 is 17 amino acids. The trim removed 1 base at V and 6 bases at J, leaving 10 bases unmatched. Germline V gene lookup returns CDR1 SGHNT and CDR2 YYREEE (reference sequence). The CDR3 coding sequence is TGTGCCAGCAGCTTGAAACTAGCGGGAGGTCCCCAGAAGACCCAGTACTTC. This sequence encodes CASSLKLAGGPQKTQYF.

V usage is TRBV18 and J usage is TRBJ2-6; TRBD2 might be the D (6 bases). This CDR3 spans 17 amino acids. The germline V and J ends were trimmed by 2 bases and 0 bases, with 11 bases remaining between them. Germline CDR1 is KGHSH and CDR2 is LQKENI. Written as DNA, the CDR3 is TGTGCCAGCTCACCAGGAGGGCGGAGCTCTGGGGCCAACGTCCTGACTTTC. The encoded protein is CASSPGGRSSGANVLTF.